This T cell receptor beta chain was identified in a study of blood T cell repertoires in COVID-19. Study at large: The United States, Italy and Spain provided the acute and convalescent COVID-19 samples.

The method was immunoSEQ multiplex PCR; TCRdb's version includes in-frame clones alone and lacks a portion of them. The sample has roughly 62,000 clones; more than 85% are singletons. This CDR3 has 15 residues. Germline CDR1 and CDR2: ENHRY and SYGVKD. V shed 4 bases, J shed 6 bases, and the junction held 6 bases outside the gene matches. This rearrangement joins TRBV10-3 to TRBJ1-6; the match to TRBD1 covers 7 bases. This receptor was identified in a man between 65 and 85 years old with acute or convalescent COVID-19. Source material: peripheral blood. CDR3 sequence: CAISAGGGFNSPLHF. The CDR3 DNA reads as TGTGCCATCAGTGCAGGGGGTGGATTTAATTCACCCCTCCACTTT.